The 2 T cell receptor beta chains presented below share a single source sample, sequenced in a study of OX40 agonist ivuxolimab in advanced cancers. Generated by immunoSEQ multiplex PCR, the TCRdb table keeps only in-frame clones and is missing some. The sample records 70,000 to 75,000 clones, 80% to 95% being singletons. Sequences were derived from CD4+ or CD8+ T cells sorted from blood, sampled in a trial of the OX40 agonist ivuxolimab. The receptor source for this set is an adult with an advanced solid tumor such as melanoma, head and neck, liver or kidney cancer.

V gene TRBV7-2 combines with J gene TRBJ1-2; D might be TRBD1 (6 bases). Germline V gene lookup returns CDR1 SGHTA and CDR2 FQGNSA. The CDR3 is 13 amino acids. Trimming took 1 base from V and 8 from J, leaving 11 bases between them. CDR3 sequence reads: CASSLVGARGYTF. The CDR3 DNA is TGTGCCAGCAGCTTAGTGGGGGCGCGGGGCTACACCTTC.

The CDR3 sequence is CASSPPVTSYEQYF. The CDR3 DNA is TGTGCCAGCTCACCGCCGGTGACCTCCTACGAGCAGTACTTC. The chain recombines TRBV18 with TRBJ2-7; no definite D call. The CDR3 length is 14 residues. V lost 3 bases and J 0 bases, leaving 9 bases between the germline ends. Germline assignment: CDR1 KGHSH and CDR2 LQKENI.